This T cell receptor beta chain was sequenced in a study of spatial heterogeneity in lung cancer. Study-level background: In raw reads, more than eight appearances on average were recorded for each unique TCR and UMI combination. General study points: At tumor resection, ubiquitous expanded TCRs were detected in blood more often than later.

Stated time point: sample taken at primary tumor resection. Whole RNA from tumor, nontumor lung or frozen PBMC was sequenced unsorted. Donors were under 90 untreated early-stage non-small cell lung cancer patients. The V end lost 7 bases, the J end lost 1 base, and 10 bases lay between the germline ends. From germline, CDR1 is SQVTM and CDR2 ANQGSEA. This CDR3 has 13 amino acids. Turning to this clonotype: The antigen is unknown.

The study tagged each TCR cDNA molecule with a unique molecular identifier. TCRdb recomputed calls from the 5' RACE reads with MiXCR, one row per CDR3 protein. The data show 82,000 or so distinct CDR3 sequences, around 12% seen once. The TCR comes from a male donor with early-stage non-small cell lung cancer. Material: PBMCs, obtained at surgery. The chain carries TRBV29-1 and TRBJ1-4; possible D gene TRBD1, 6 bases. CDR3 DNA sequence: TGCAGCGCGCGGGACAAAACTAATGAAAAACTGTTTTTT. This sequence encodes CSARDKTNEKLFF. Looking up the rest from reference TRBV29-1 and TRBJ1-4 gives the full variable domain: SAVISQKPSRDICQRGTSLTIQCQVDSQVTMMFWYRQQPGQSLTLIATANQGSEATYESGFVIDKFPISRPNLTFSTLTVSNMSPEDSSIYLCSARDKTNEKLFFGSGTQLSVL.